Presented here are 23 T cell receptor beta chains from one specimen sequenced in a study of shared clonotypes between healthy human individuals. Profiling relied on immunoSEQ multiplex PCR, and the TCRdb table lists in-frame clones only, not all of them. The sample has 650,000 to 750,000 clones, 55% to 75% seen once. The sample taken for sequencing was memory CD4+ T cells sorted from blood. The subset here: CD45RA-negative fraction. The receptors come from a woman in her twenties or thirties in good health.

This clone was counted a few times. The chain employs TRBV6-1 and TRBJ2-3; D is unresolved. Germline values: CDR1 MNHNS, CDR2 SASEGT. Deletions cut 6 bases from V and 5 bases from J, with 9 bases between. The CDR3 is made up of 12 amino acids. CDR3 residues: CASSPTEDTQYF. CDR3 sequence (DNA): TGTGCCAGCAGCCCAACCGAAGATACGCAGTATTTT.

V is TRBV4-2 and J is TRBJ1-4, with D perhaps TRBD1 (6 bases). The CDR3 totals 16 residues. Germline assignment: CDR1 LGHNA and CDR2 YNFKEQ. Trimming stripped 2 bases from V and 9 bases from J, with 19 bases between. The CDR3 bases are TGTGCCAGCAGCCAACCTCAGACAGGAAGAATACAAAAACTGTTTTTT. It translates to CASSQPQTGRIQKLFF.

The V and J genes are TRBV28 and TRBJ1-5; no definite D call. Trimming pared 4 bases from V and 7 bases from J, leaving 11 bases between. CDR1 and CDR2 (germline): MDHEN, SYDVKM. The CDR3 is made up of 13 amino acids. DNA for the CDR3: TGTGCCAGCAGTTGGCGACTGGGACAGCCCCAGCATTTT. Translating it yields CASSWRLGQPQHF.

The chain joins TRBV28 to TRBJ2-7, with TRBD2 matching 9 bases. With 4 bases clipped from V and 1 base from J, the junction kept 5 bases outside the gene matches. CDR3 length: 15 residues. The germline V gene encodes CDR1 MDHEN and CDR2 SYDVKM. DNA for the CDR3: TGTGCCAGCAGTTCTAGCGGGACCTTATCCTACGAGCAGTACTTC. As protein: CASSSSGTLSYEQYF.

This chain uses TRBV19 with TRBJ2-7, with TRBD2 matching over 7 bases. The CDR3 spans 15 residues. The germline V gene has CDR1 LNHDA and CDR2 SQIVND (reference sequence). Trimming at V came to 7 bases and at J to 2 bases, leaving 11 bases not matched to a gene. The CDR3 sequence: CASTPGGRGPYEQYF. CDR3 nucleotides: TGTGCCAGTACCCCGGGGGGTAGAGGTCCCTACGAGCAGTACTTC.

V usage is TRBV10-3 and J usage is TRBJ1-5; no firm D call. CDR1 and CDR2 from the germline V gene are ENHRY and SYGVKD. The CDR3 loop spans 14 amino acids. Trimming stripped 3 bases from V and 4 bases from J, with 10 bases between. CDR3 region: CAISDFGENQPQHF. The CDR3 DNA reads TGTGCCATCAGTGATTTCGGGGAGAATCAGCCCCAGCATTTT.

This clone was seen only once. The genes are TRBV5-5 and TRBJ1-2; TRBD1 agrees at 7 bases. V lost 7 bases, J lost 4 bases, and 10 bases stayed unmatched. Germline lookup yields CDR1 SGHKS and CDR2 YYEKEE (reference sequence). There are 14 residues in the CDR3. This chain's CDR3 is CASYRAGGFYGYTF. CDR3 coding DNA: TGTGCCAGCTACCGAGCAGGGGGATTCTATGGCTACACCTTC.

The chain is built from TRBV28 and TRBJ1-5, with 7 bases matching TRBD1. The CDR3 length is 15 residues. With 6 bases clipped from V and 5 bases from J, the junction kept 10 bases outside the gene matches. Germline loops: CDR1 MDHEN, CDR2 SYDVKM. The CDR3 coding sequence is TGTGCCAGCAGACCGACGACAGGGCTATATCAGCCCCAGCATTTT. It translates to CASRPTTGLYQPQHF.

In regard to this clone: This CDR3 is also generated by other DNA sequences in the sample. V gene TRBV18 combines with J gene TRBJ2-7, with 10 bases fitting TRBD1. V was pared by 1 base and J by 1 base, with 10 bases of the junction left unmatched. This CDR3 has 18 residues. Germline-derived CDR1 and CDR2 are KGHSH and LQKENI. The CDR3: CASSPLSTGGELSYEQYF. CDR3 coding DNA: TGTGCCAGCTCACCACTTTCGACAGGGGGCGAATTATCCTACGAGCAGTACTTC.

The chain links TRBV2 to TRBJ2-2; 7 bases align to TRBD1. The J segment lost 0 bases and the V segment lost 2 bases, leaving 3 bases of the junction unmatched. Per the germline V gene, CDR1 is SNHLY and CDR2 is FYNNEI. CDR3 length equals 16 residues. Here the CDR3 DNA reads TGTGCCAGCAGTGAAATAGGGGGCACGAACACCGGGGAGCTGTTTTTT. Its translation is CASSEIGGTNTGELFF.

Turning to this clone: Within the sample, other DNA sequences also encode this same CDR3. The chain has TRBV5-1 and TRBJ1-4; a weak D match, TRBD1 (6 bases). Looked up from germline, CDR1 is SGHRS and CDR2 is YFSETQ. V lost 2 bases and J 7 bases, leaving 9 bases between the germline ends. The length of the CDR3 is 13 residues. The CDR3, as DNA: TGCGCCAGCAGCTTAGGGGGAGGTGAAAAACTGTTTTTT. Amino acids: CASSLGGGEKLFF.

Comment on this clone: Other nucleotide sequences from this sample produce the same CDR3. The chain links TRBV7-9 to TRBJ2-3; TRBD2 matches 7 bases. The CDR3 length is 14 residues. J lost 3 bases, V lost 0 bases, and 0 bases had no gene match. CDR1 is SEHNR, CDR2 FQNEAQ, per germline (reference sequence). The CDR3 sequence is CASSLAGGTDTQYF. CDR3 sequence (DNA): TGTGCCAGCAGCTTAGCGGGAGGGACAGATACGCAGTATTTT. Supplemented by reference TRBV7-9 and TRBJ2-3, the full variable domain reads DTGVSQNPRHKITKRGQNVTFRCDPISEHNRLYWYRQTLGQGPEFLTYFQNEAQLEKSRLLSDRFSAERPKGSFSTLEIQRTEQGDSAMYLCASSLAGGTDTQYFGPGTRLTVL.

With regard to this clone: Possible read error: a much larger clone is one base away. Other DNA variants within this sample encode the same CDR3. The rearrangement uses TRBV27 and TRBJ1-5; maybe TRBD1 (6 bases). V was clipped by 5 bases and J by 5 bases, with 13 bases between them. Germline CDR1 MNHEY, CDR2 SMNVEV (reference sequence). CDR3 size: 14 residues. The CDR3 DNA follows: TGTGCCAGCAGTCGGGGGGCCGGGGATCAGCCCCAGCATTTT. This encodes CASSRGAGDQPQHF.

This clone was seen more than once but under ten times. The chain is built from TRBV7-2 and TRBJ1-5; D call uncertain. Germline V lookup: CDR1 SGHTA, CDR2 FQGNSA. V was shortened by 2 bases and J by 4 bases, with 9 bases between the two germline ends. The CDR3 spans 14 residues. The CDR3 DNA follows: TGTGCCAGCAGCTTATTATTTGGGAATCAGCCCCAGCATTTT. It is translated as CASSLLFGNQPQHF.

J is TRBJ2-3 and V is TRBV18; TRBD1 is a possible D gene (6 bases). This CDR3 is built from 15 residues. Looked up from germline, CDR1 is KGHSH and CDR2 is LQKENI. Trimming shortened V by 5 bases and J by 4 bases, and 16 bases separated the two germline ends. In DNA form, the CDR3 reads TGTGCCAGCTCAGCAAACCAGGGGTTCGCAGATACGCAGTATTTT. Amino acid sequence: CASSANQGFADTQYF. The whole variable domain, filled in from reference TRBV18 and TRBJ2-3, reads NAGVMQNPRHLVRRRGQEARLRCSPMKGHSHVYWYRQLPEEGLKFMVYLQKENIIDESGMPKERFSAEFPKEGPSILRIQQVVRGDSAAYFCASSANQGFADTQYFGPGTRLTVL.

The CDR3 DNA follows: TGTGCCAGTAGTCGCACGAAGGGATATCAGCCCCAGCATTTT. Translating gives CASSRTKGYQPQHF. V usage is TRBV19 and J usage is TRBJ1-5; D call uncertain. Trimming stripped 5 bases from V and 5 bases from J, with 13 bases between. The CDR3 contains 14 residues. Germline V gene sequence: CDR1 LNHDA, CDR2 SQIVND (reference sequence).

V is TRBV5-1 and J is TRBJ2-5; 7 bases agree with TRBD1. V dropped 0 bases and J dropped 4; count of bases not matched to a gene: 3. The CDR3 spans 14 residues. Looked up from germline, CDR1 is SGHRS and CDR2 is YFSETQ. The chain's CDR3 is CASSLGQGRETQYF. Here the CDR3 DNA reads TGCGCCAGCAGCTTGGGACAGGGAAGAGAGACCCAGTACTTC. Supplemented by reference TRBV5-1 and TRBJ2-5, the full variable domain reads KAGVTQTPRYLIKTRGQQVTLSCSPISGHRSVSWYQQTPGQGLQFLFEYFSETQRNKGNFPGRFSGRQFSNSRSEMNVSTLELGDSALYLCASSLGQGRETQYFGPGTRLLVL.

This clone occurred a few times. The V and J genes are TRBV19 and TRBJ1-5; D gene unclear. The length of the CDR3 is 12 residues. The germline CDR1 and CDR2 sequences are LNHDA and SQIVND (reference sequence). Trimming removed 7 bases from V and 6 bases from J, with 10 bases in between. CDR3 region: CASTSLGQPQHF. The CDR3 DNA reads TGTGCCAGTACATCCTTGGGTCAGCCCCAGCATTTT.

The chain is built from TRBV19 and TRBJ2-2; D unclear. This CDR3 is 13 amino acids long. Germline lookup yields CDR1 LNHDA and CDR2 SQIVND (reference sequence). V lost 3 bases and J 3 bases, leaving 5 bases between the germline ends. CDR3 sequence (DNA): TGTGCCAGTAGTATTTCGCACACCGGGGAGCTGTTTTTT. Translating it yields CASSISHTGELFF.

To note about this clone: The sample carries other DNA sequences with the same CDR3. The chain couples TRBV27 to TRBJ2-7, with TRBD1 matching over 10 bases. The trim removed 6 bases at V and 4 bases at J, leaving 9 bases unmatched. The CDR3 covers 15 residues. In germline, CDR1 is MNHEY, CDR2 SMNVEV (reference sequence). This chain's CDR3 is CASSLMGQGSYEQYF. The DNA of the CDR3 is TGTGCCAGCAGCCTCATGGGACAGGGGAGTTACGAGCAGTACTTC.

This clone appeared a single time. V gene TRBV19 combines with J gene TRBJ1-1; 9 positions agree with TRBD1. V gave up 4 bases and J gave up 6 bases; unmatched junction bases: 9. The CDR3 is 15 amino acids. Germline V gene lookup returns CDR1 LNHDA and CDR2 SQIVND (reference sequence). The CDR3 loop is CASSTRTGVFAEAFF. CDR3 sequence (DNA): TGTGCCAGTAGTACTCGGACAGGGGTTTTCGCTGAAGCTTTCTTT.

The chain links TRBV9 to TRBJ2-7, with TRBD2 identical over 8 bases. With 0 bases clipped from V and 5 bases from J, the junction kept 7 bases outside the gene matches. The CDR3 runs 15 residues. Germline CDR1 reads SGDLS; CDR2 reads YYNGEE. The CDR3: CASSVAESGSHEQYF. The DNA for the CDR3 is TGTGCCAGCAGCGTAGCCGAAAGCGGGAGCCACGAGCAGTACTTC.

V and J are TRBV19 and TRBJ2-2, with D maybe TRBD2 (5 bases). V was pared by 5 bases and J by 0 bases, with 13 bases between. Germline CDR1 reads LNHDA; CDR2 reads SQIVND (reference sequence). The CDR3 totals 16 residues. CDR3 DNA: TGTGCCAGTAGTCCCGGACTGAACGCGAACACCGGGGAGCTGTTTTTT. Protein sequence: CASSPGLNANTGELFF.